This T cell receptor (beta chain) was obtained from a study of metastatic and nonmetastatic thyroid tumors. Study-level findings and limits: Benign nodules were reported to have significantly lower TCR beta diversity than malignant thyroid tumors, in blood and tumor.

This clone was seen only a few times. Its antigen is undetermined. Thyroid surgery was preceded by no treatment in any patient. The CDR3 spans 15 residues. With 3 bases clipped from V and 7 bases from J, the junction kept 4 bases outside the gene matches. In the study's own analysis: A classifier of distant metastasis in papillary thyroid cancer was built from CDR3 differences (across clinicopathological groups). With MiXCR, TCRdb reprocessed the PCR reads. The V and J calls and clone size are TCRdb's, not the authors'. The repertoire holds some 26,000 clones, with approximately 3.7% as singletons. The specimen was blood. The clonotype originates from a male donor with papillary thyroid cancer or a benign thyroid nodule (not recorded which). Some clones in this sample may be carry-over from other donors' samples. V and J are TRBV12-3 or TRBV12-4 and TRBJ2-2; 11 positions match TRBD2. CDR3 nucleotides: TGTGCCAGCAGTTTCCTAGCGGGAGGTAGCGGGGAGCTGTTTTTT. Its translation is CASSFLAGGSGELFF.